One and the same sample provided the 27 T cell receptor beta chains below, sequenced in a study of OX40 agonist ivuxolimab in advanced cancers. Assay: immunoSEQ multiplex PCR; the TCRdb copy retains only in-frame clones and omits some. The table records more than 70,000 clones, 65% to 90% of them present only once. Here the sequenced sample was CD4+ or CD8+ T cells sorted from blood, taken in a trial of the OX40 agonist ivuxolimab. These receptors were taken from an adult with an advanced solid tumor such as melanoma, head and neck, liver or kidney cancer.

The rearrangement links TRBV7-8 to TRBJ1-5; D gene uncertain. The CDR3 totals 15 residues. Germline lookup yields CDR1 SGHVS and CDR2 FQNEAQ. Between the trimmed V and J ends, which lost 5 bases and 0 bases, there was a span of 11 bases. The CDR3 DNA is TGTGCCAGCAGCGCCTCGGTGGGTAGCAATCAGCCCCAGCATTTT. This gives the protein CASSASVGSNQPQHF.

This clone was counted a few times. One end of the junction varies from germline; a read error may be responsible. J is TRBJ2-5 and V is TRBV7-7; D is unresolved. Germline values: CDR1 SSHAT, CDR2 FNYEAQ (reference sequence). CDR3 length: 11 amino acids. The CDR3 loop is CASSDQETQYF. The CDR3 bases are TGTGCCAGCAGCGACCAGGAGACCCAGTACTTC.

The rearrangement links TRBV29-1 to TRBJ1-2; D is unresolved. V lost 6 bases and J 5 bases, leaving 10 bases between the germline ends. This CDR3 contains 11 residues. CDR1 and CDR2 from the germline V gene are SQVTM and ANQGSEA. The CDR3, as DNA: TGCAGCGTCTCGGACGGGTATGGCTACACCTTC. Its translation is CSVSDGYGYTF.

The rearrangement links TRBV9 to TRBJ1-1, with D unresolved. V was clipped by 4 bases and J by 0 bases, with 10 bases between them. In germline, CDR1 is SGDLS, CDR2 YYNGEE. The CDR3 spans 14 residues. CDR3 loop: CASSPLWMNTEAFF. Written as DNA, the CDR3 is TGTGCCAGCAGCCCCCTGTGGATGAACACTGAAGCTTTCTTT.

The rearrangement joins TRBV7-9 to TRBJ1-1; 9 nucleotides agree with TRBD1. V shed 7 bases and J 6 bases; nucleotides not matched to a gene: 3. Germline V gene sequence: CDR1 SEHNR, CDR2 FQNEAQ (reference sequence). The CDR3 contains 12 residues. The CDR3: CASTQGAAEAFF. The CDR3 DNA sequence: TGTGCCAGCACACAGGGGGCGGCTGAAGCTTTCTTT.

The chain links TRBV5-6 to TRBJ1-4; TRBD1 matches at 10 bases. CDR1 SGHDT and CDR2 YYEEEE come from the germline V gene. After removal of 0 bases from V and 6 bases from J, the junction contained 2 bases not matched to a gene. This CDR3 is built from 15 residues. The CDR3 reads CASSLGTGGDEKLFF. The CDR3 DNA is TGTGCCAGCAGCTTGGGGACAGGGGGGGATGAAAAACTGTTTTTT.

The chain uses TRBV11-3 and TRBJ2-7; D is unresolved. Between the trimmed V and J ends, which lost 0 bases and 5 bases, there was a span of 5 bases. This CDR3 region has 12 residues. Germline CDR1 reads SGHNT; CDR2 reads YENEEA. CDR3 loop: CASSLDWNEQYF. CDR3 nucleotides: TGTGCCAGCAGCTTAGATTGGAACGAGCAGTACTTC.

CDR3 in DNA: TGTGCCAGCAGGGAGGCTTTGGACTCGACTGAAGCTTTCTTT. Translating gives CASREALDSTEAFF. The V call is TRBV2, the J call TRBJ1-1; D not certain. Per the germline V gene, CDR1 is SNHLY and CDR2 is FYNNEI. With 6 bases removed from V and 5 bases from J, the gap between germline ends came to 16 bases. The CDR3 is 14 residues long.

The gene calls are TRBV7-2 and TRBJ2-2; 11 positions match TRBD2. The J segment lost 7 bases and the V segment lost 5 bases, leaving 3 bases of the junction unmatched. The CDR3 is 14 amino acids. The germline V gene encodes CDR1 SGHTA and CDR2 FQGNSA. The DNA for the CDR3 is TGTGCCAGCAGCCCCGGGACTAGCGGCGGGGAGCTGTTTTTT. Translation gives CASSPGTSGGELFF. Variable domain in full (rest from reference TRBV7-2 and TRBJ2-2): GAGVSQSPSNKVTEKGKDVELRCDPISGHTALYWYRQSLGQGLEFLIYFQGNSAPDKSGLPSDRFSAERTGGSVSTLTIQRTQQEDSAVYLCASSPGTSGGELFFGEGSRLTVL.

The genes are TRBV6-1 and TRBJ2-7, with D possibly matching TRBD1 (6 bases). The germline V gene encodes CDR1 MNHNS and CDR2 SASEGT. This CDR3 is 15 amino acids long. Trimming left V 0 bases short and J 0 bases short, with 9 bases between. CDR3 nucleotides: TGTGCCAGCAGTGAAGCCCCGACAGGCTCCTACGAGCAGTACTTC. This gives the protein CASSEAPTGSYEQYF.

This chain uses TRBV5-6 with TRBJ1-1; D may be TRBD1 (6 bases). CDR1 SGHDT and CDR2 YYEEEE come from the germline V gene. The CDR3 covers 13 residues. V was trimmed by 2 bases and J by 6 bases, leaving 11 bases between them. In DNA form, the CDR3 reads TGTGCCAGCAGCTTCAGGGGATTGGCTGAAGCTTTCTTT. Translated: CASSFRGLAEAFF.

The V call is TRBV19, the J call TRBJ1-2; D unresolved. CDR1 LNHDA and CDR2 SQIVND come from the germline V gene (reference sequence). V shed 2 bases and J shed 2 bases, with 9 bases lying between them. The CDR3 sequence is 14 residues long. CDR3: CASSIQTNNYGYTF. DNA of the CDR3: TGTGCCAGTAGTATACAGACAAACAACTATGGCTACACCTTC.

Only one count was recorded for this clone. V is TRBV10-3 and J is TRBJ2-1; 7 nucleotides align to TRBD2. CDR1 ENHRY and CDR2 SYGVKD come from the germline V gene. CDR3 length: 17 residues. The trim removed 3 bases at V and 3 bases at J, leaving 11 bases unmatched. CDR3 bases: TGTGCCATCAGTGATAATCTCTCTAGCGGCAACTACAATGAGCAGTTCTTC. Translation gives CAISDNLSSGNYNEQFF.

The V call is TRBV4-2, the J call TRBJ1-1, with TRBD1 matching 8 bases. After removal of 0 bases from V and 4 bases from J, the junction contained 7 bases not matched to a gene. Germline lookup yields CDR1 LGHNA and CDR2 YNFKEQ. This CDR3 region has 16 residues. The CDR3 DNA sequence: TGTGCCAGCAGCCAAGAAACAGGGGGATTGGGCACTGAAGCTTTCTTT. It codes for CASSQETGGLGTEAFF.

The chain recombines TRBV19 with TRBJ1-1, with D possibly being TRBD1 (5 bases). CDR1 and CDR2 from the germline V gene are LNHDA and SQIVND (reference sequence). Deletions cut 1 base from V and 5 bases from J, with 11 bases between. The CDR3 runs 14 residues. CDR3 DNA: TGTGCCAGTAGTATAGGGGACCGTGGGACTGAAGCTTTCTTT. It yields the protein CASSIGDRGTEAFF.

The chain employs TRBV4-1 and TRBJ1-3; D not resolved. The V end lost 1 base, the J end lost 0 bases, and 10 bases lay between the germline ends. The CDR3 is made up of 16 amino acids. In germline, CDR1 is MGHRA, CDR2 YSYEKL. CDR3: CASSQAVPSSGNTIYF. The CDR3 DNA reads TGCGCCAGCAGCCAAGCGGTGCCGAGCTCTGGAAACACCATATATTTT.

Here the CDR3 reads CAWSEGQGYEQYF. The CDR3, as DNA: TGTGCCTGGAGTGAGGGACAGGGGTACGAGCAGTACTTC. The chain recombines TRBV30 with TRBJ2-7; 10 bases match TRBD1. V trimming: 1 base; J trimming: 4 bases; junction bases outside the gene matches: 1. CDR1 is GTSNPN and CDR2 is SVGIG in the germline V gene (reference sequence). This CDR3 region has 13 residues.

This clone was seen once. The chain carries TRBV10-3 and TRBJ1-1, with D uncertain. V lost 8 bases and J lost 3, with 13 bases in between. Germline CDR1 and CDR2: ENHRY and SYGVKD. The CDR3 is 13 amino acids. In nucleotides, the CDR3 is TGTGCCATCCCTCCAGCTCCAGACACTGAAGCTTTCTTT. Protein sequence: CAIPPAPDTEAFF.

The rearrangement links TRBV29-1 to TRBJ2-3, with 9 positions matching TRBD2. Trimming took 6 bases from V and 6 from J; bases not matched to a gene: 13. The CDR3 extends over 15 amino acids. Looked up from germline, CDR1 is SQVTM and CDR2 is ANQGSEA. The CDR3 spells CSVGRGTSLGDTQYF. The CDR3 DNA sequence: TGCAGCGTCGGACGGGGGACTAGCCTGGGGGATACGCAGTATTTT.

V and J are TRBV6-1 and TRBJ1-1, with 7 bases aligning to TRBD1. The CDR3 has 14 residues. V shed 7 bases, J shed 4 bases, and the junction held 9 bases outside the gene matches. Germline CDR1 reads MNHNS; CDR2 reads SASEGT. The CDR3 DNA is TGTGCCAGCATCCCGGGACAGACTCTCACTGAAGCTTTCTTT. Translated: CASIPGQTLTEAFF.

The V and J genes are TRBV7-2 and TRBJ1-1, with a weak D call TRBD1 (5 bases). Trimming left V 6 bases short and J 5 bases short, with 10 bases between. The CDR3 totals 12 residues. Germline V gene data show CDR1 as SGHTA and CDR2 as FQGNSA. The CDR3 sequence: CASSLTETEAFF. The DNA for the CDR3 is TGTGCCAGCAGTTTGACAGAGACTGAAGCTTTCTTT.

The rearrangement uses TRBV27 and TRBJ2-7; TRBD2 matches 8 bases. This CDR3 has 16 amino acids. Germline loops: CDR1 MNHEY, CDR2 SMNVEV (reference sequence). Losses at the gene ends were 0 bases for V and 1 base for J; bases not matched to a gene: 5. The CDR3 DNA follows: TGTGCCAGCAGTTTATCGATCAGCGGGGGATCCTACGAGCAGTACTTC. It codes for CASSLSISGGSYEQYF.

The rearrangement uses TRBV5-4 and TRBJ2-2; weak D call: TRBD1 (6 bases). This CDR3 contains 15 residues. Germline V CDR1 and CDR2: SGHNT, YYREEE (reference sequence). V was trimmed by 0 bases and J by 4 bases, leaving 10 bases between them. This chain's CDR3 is CASSLDRVGTGELFF. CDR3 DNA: TGTGCCAGCAGCTTGGACAGGGTAGGCACCGGGGAGCTGTTTTTT.

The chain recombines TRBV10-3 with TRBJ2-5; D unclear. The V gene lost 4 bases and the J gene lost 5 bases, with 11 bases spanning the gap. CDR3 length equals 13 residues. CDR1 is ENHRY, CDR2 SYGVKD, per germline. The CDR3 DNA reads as TGTGCCATCAGTGTAGACCAAGGGGAGACCCAGTACTTC. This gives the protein CAISVDQGETQYF.

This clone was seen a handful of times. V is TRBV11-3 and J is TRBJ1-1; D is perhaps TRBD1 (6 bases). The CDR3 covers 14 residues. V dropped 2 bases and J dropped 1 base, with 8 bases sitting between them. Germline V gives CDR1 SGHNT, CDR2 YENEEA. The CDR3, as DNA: TGTGCCAGCAGCTTACAGGGGTGGAACACTGAAGCTTTCTTT. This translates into CASSLQGWNTEAFF. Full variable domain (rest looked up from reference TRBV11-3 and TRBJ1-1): EAGVVQSPRYKIIEKKQPVAFWCNPISGHNTLYWYLQNLGQGPELLIRYENEEAVDDSQLPKDRFSAERLKGVDSTLKIQPAELGDSAVYLCASSLQGWNTEAFFGQGTRLTVV.

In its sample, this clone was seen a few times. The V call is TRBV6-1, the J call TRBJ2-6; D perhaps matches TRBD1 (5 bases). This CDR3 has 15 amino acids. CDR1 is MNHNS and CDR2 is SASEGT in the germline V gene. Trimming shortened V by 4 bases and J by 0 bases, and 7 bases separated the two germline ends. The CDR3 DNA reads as TGTGCCAGCAGTGGACAGAACTCTGGGGCCAACGTCCTGACTTTC. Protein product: CASSGQNSGANVLTF.

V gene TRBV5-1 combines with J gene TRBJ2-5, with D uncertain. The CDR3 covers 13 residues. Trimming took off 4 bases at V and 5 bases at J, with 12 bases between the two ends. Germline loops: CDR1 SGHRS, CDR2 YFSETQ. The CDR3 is CASSTDASETQYF. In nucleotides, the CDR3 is TGCGCCAGCAGCACCGACGCCTCCGAGACCCAGTACTTC. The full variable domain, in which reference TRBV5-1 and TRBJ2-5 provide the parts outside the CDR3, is KAGVTQTPRYLIKTRGQQVTLSCSPISGHRSVSWYQQTPGQGLQFLFEYFSETQRNKGNFPGRFSGRQFSNSRSEMNVSTLELGDSALYLCASSTDASETQYFGPGTRLLVL.